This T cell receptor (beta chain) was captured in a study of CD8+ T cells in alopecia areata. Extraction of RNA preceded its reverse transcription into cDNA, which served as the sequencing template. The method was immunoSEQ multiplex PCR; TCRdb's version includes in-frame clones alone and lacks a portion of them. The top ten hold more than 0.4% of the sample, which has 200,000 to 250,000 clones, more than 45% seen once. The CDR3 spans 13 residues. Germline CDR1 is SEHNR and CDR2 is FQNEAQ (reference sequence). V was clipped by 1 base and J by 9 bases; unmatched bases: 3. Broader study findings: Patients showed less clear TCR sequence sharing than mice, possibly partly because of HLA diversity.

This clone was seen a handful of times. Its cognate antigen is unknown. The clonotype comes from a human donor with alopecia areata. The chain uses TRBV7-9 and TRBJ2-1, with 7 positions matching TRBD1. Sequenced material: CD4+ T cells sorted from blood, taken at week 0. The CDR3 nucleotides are TGTGCCAGCAGCTTAGGAGGGGGCGGTGAGCAGTTCTTC. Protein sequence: CASSLGGGGEQFF.